Listed below are T cell receptor beta chains from one sample, sequenced in a study of cytomegalovirus exposure and HLA in healthy donors. Here immunoSEQ multiplex PCR was the method, and the copy in TCRdb shows in-frame clones only, minus some. The sample lists 65,000 or so clones, roughly 94% seen once, with 1% to 1.5% in the top ten. Sequencing was done on a sample of PBMCs. The origin of the receptors is a woman younger than 30 in good health and CMV-seronegative. Each CDR3 is given with its conserved first and last residue. Each record gives: V gene, clone size, J gene, D gene, CDR3 protein, CDR3 DNA. D genes are given only for firm matches. The size entry is marked missing in some rows and otherwise reads once, few, many or a size class.

V gene: TRBV2
clone size: .
J gene: TRBJ2-5
D gene: .
CDR3 protein: CASSERLVPQETQYF
CDR3 DNA: TGTGCCAGCAGTGAGCGCCTAGTCCCACAAGAGACCCAGTACTTC

V gene: TRBV5-1
clone size: .
J gene: TRBJ2-7
D gene: .
CDR3 protein: CASSLKLAHEQYF
CDR3 DNA: TGCGCCAGCAGCTTGAAACTAGCCCACGAGCAGTACTTC

V gene: TRBV6-6
clone size: .
J gene: TRBJ1-5
D gene: .
CDR3 protein: CASSSPGLYQPQHF
CDR3 DNA: TGTGCCAGCAGTTCCCCAGGGCTCTATCAGCCCCAGCATTTT

V gene: TRBV5-1
clone size: .
J gene: TRBJ2-3
D gene: .
CDR3 protein: CASSLDRGTDTQYF
CDR3 DNA: TGCGCCAGCAGCTTGGACAGGGGCACAGATACGCAGTATTTT

V gene: TRBV11-3
clone size: .
J gene: TRBJ2-1
D gene: .
CDR3 protein: CASSLEGAYNEQFF
CDR3 DNA: TGTGCCAGCAGCTTAGAGGGAGCCTACAATGAGCAGTTCTTC

V gene: TRBV27
clone size: .
J gene: TRBJ2-1
D gene: .
CDR3 protein: CASSMGLHNEQFF
CDR3 DNA: TGTGCCAGCAGTATGGGACTGCACAATGAGCAGTTCTTC

V gene: TRBV4-2
clone size: .
J gene: TRBJ2-5
D gene: TRBD2
CDR3 protein: CASSQGTSGKETQYF
CDR3 DNA: TGTGCCAGCAGCCAAGGTACTAGCGGTAAAGAGACCCAGTACTTC

V gene: TRBV7-9
clone size: .
J gene: TRBJ2-7
D gene: .
CDR3 protein: CASSQEDYEQYF
CDR3 DNA: TGTGCCAGCAGTCAGGAGGACTACGAGCAGTACTTC

V gene: TRBV27
clone size: .
J gene: TRBJ2-1
D gene: TRBD2
CDR3 protein: CASSFGGAYNEQFF
CDR3 DNA: TGTGCCAGCAGTTTTGGGGGGGCCTACAATGAGCAGTTCTTC

V gene: TRBV5-6
clone size: .
J gene: TRBJ2-7
D gene: .
CDR3 protein: CASSLRSSYEQYF
CDR3 DNA: TGTGCCAGCAGCTTGCGCAGTTCCTACGAGCAGTACTTC

V gene: TRBV28
clone size: .
J gene: TRBJ2-5
D gene: .
CDR3 protein: CASSRDRHQETQYF
CDR3 DNA: TGTGCCAGCAGTCGTGACAGGCACCAAGAGACCCAGTACTTC

V gene: TRBV6-4
clone size: .
J gene: TRBJ2-7
D gene: TRBD2
CDR3 protein: CASRGLAGNSSPYEQYF
CDR3 DNA: TGTGCCAGCAGGGGACTAGCGGGAAATTCGAGCCCATACGAGCAGTACTTC

V gene: TRBV18
clone size: .
J gene: TRBJ2-7
D gene: TRBD2
CDR3 protein: CASSPGTSGSYEQYF
CDR3 DNA: TGTGCCAGCTCCCCCGGGACTAGCGGCTCCTACGAGCAGTACTTC

V gene: TRBV18
clone size: .
J gene: TRBJ1-3
D gene: .
CDR3 protein: CASSPGGGSYQRNTIYF
CDR3 DNA: TGTGCCAGCTCACCAGGAGGAGGCAGCTACCAGAGAAACACCATATATTTT

V gene: TRBV28
clone size: .
J gene: TRBJ2-4
D gene: TRBD2
CDR3 protein: CASSLMWTSGRENIQYF
CDR3 DNA: TGTGCCAGCAGTTTGATGTGGACTAGCGGGAGAGAAAACATTCAGTACTTC

V gene: TRBV4-2
clone size: .
J gene: TRBJ2-5
D gene: .
CDR3 protein: CASSQERGGATTQYF
CDR3 DNA: TGTGCCAGCAGCCAAGAGAGGGGGGGAGCCACAACCCAGTACTTC

V gene: TRBV11-2
clone size: few
J gene: TRBJ2-3
D gene: .
CDR3 protein: CASSSPDRHTQYF
CDR3 DNA: TGTGCCAGCAGCTCCCCCGACAGGCATACGCAGTATTTT

V gene: TRBV18
clone size: .
J gene: TRBJ2-2
D gene: .
CDR3 protein: CASSRAGNSPGELFF
CDR3 DNA: TGTGCCAGCTCACGAGCAGGGAATTCCCCCGGGGAGCTGTTTTTT

V gene: TRBV19
clone size: .
J gene: TRBJ2-3
D gene: .
CDR3 protein: CASRISSTDTQYF
CDR3 DNA: TGTGCCAGTAGAATCTCCAGCACAGATACGCAGTATTTT

V gene: TRBV28
clone size: .
J gene: TRBJ1-2
D gene: TRBD1
CDR3 protein: CASTRYRGHGYTF
CDR3 DNA: TGTGCCAGCACCCGTTACAGGGGGCACGGCTACACCTTC

V gene: TRBV25-1
clone size: .
J gene: TRBJ2-7
D gene: TRBD1
CDR3 protein: CASSEFWVGDREYEQYF
CDR3 DNA: TGTGCCAGCAGTGAATTCTGGGTTGGGGACAGAGAATACGAGCAGTACTTC

V gene: TRBV18
clone size: once
J gene: TRBJ1-4
D gene: TRBD1
CDR3 protein: CASSPGQTATNEKLFF
CDR3 DNA: TGTGCCAGCTCACCGGGACAGACCGCTACTAATGAAAAACTGTTTTTT

V gene: TRBV7-9
clone size: .
J gene: TRBJ2-7
D gene: .
CDR3 protein: CASSLQGTYEQYF
CDR3 DNA: TGTGCCAGCAGCTTGCAGGGAACCTACGAGCAGTACTTC

V gene: TRBV11-2
clone size: few
J gene: TRBJ2-6
D gene: TRBD1
CDR3 protein: CASSPRDRVTGANVLTF
CDR3 DNA: TGTGCCAGCAGCCCCCGGGACAGGGTAACTGGGGCCAACGTCCTGACTTTC

V gene: TRBV6-5
clone size: .
J gene: TRBJ2-5
D gene: .
CDR3 protein: CASMRDLQETQYF
CDR3 DNA: TGTGCCAGTATGCGGGATCTCCAAGAGACCCAGTACTTC

V gene: TRBV6-1
clone size: .
J gene: TRBJ2-6
D gene: TRBD1
CDR3 protein: CASSGWGQGIAGANVLTF
CDR3 DNA: TGTGCCAGCAGTGGATGGGGACAGGGGATCGCCGGGGCCAACGTCCTGACTTTC

V gene: TRBV27
clone size: .
J gene: TRBJ1-2
D gene: TRBD1
CDR3 protein: CASSPRTGVGGYTF
CDR3 DNA: TGTGCCAGCAGTCCTCGGACAGGGGTGGGGGGCTACACCTTC

V gene: TRBV28
clone size: .
J gene: TRBJ2-7
D gene: .
CDR3 protein: CASSFSMRDEQYF
CDR3 DNA: TGTGCCAGCAGTTTTAGTATGAGAGACGAGCAGTACTTC

V gene: TRBV27
clone size: .
J gene: TRBJ1-1
D gene: .
CDR3 protein: CASSLEGGTEAFF
CDR3 DNA: TGTGCCAGCAGTTTAGAGGGCGGCACTGAAGCTTTCTTT

V gene: TRBV13
clone size: once
J gene: TRBJ2-1
D gene: .
CDR3 protein: CASSLMGAGVGHEQFF
CDR3 DNA: TGTGCCAGCAGCTTAATGGGGGCAGGGGTCGGCCATGAGCAGTTCTTC

V gene: TRBV6-5
clone size: .
J gene: TRBJ1-5
D gene: .
CDR3 protein: CASSSGGNQPQHF
CDR3 DNA: TGTGCCAGCAGTTCAGGGGGCAATCAGCCCCAGCATTTT

V gene: TRBV5-5
clone size: .
J gene: TRBJ2-7
D gene: .
CDR3 protein: CASSSTGYEQYF
CDR3 DNA: TGTGCCAGCAGCTCGACTGGCTACGAGCAGTACTTC

V gene: TRBV9
clone size: .
J gene: TRBJ2-6
D gene: .
CDR3 protein: CASSAHTRDSGANVLTF
CDR3 DNA: TGTGCCAGCAGCGCCCACACTCGGGACTCTGGGGCCAACGTCCTGACTTTC

V gene: TRBV11-1
clone size: .
J gene: TRBJ2-7
D gene: .
CDR3 protein: CASSLGGASPYEQYF
CDR3 DNA: TGTGCCAGCAGCTTAGGCGGGGCTAGTCCCTACGAGCAGTACTTC

V gene: TRBV4-1
clone size: .
J gene: TRBJ2-1
D gene: .
CDR3 protein: CASSHLYGARDSYNEQFF
CDR3 DNA: TGCGCCAGCAGCCACCTATACGGTGCCAGGGACTCCTACAATGAGCAGTTCTTC

V gene: TRBV5-1
clone size: once
J gene: TRBJ2-5
D gene: TRBD2
CDR3 protein: CASSLGNAGTTETQYF
CDR3 DNA: TGCGCCAGCAGCTTGGGAAATGCCGGGACTACTGAGACCCAGTACTTC

V gene: TRBV4-2
clone size: few
J gene: TRBJ2-2
D gene: .
CDR3 protein: CASREGVTGELFF
CDR3 DNA: TGTGCCAGCAGAGAAGGGGTAACCGGGGAGCTGTTTTTT

V gene: TRBV7-6
clone size: .
J gene: TRBJ2-7
D gene: TRBD2
CDR3 protein: CASSPGTSGRYYEQYF
CDR3 DNA: TGTGCCAGCAGCCCCGGGACTAGCGGGAGGTACTACGAGCAGTACTTC

V gene: TRBV6-6
clone size: .
J gene: TRBJ1-1
D gene: TRBD1
CDR3 protein: CASSSSDRGNTEAFF
CDR3 DNA: TGTGCCAGCAGTTCCAGTGACAGGGGTAACACTGAAGCTTTCTTT

V gene: TRBV4-3
clone size: .
J gene: TRBJ2-3
D gene: .
CDR3 protein: CASSQGDSGTDTQYF
CDR3 DNA: TGCGCCAGCAGCCAAGGTGACAGCGGCACAGATACGCAGTATTTT

V gene: TRBV7-9
clone size: few
J gene: TRBJ1-4
D gene: TRBD1
CDR3 protein: CASSSPTPMDRESEKLFF
CDR3 DNA: TGTGCCAGCAGCTCACCCACGCCGATGGACAGGGAAAGTGAAAAACTGTTTTTT

V gene: TRBV7-2
clone size: once
J gene: TRBJ2-3
D gene: TRBD2
CDR3 protein: CASSSGTTSTDTQYF
CDR3 DNA: TGTGCCAGCAGTTCCGGGACTACCAGCACAGATACGCAGTATTTT

V gene: TRBV28
clone size: .
J gene: TRBJ1-3
D gene: TRBD1
CDR3 protein: CASSRTGRKGNTIYF
CDR3 DNA: TGTGCCAGCAGCCGGACAGGTAGAAAGGGGAACACCATATATTTT

V gene: TRBV10-3
clone size: .
J gene: TRBJ1-1
D gene: .
CDR3 protein: CAISESTGRLNTEAFF
CDR3 DNA: TGTGCCATCAGTGAGTCCACCGGCAGGTTGAACACTGAAGCTTTCTTT

V gene: TRBV18
clone size: .
J gene: TRBJ1-1
D gene: TRBD1
CDR3 protein: CASSPDRGMNTEAFF
CDR3 DNA: TGTGCCAGCTCACCAGACAGGGGTATGAACACTGAAGCTTTCTTT

V gene: TRBV4-1
clone size: .
J gene: TRBJ2-7
D gene: TRBD1
CDR3 protein: CASSQAWTGYEQYF
CDR3 DNA: TGCGCCAGCAGCCAAGCCTGGACAGGATACGAGCAGTACTTC

V gene: TRBV28
clone size: .
J gene: TRBJ2-3
D gene: TRBD2
CDR3 protein: CASSPSKGFGGNTQYF
CDR3 DNA: TGTGCCAGCAGTCCCTCCAAAGGGTTCGGGGGGAATACGCAGTATTTT

V gene: TRBV30
clone size: .
J gene: TRBJ1-2
D gene: .
CDR3 protein: CAWKDRTNYGYTF
CDR3 DNA: TGTGCCTGGAAAGACAGAACTAACTATGGCTACACCTTC